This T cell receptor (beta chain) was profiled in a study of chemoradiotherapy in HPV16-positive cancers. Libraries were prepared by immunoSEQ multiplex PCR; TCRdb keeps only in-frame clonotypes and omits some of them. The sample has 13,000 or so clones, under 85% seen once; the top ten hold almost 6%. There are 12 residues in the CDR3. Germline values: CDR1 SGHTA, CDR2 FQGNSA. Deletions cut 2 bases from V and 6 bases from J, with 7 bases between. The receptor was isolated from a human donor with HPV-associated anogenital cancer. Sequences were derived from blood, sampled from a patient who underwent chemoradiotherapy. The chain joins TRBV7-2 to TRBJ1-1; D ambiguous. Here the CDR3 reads CASSLLGAEAFF. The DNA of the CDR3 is TGTGCCAGCAGCTTATTGGGTGCTGAAGCTTTCTTT.